The clone carrying this T cell receptor (beta chain) has a count of ten or more. What it recognizes is unknown. Synthesis of cDNA was accomplished via 5'RACE employing 10-nucleotide random UMIs. TCRdb analysed the 5' RACE reads with MiXCR anew, one entry per CDR3 protein. The sample lists around 65,000 distinct CDR3 sequences, about 5.2% seen once, with about 5.3% in the top ten. CDR1 is SGHRS and CDR2 is YFSETQ in the germline V gene. The V and J ends lost 0 bases and 8 bases respectively, with 12 bases between them. This CDR3 region has 14 residues. This sample is part of a study of neurological immune-mediated disorders. Overall study results and limits: The most TCR clonal expansion was seen in HTLV-1-associated myelopathy, and the least was seen in multiple sclerosis, which fell below healthy controls.

This chain uses TRBV5-1 with TRBJ2-1; D remains ambiguous. This receptor was identified in a human donor with multiple sclerosis. The donor label of this sample is uncertain. What was sequenced was PBMCs. The chain's CDR3 is CASSLVIAKDEQFF. The CDR3 DNA is TGCGCCAGCAGCTTGGTAATAGCAAAGGATGAGCAGTTCTTC.